This TCR beta chain was sequenced during a study of T cells after yellow fever vaccination. Germline values: CDR1 ENHRY, CDR2 SYGVKD. Between the trimmed V and J ends, which lost 4 bases and 0 bases, there was a span of 12 bases. The CDR3 spans 16 residues. This clonotype was recorded a few times. Via MiXCR, TCRdb re-called the 5' RACE reads, giving one row per CDR3 protein. The repertoire holds hundreds of thousands of distinct CDR3 sequences, with about a sixth as singletons. This TCR was recovered from a man between 18 and 35 years old who received the YFV17D yellow fever vaccine. Sample: PBMCs, taken around 5 days after the first yellow fever vaccination. V is TRBV10-3 and J is TRBJ2-2; D possibly corresponds to TRBD1 (6 bases). The CDR3 protein is CAISGTGQSNTGELFF. Written as DNA, the CDR3 is TGTGCCATCAGTGGAACTGGACAGTCGAACACCGGGGAGCTGTTTTTT.